The rows below give T cell receptor beta chains drawn from one sample of a study of human T cells and chemical hapten exposure. TCRdb ran MiXCR on the 5' RACE reads and lists one entry per CDR3 protein. Among 120,000 to 150,000 distinct CDR3 sequences listed, around 4% were seen once. The receptors derive from a female donor in good health. The CDR3 runs from the conserved cysteine through the conserved F or W. Each record gives: D gene, clone size, J gene, V gene, CDR3 DNA, CDR3 protein. The D gene is left open where the match is weak. Size values are once, few and many counts, or a class for expanded clones, and some rows have none.

>TRBD1|few|TRBJ1-1|TRBV5-1
TGCGCCAGCAGCTGTGACAGGGGTATGAACACTGAAGCTTTCTTT
CASSCDRGMNTEAFF
>.|many|TRBJ1-3|TRBV9
TGTGCCAGCAGCGTAGATGGGCCCAGCTCTGGAAACACCATATATTTT
CASSVDGPSSGNTIYF
>TRBD1|many|TRBJ1-4|TRBV29-1
TGCAGCGTTGAAGATACAGGGGAGGGCGAAAAACTGTTTTTT
CSVEDTGEGEKLFF
>TRBD2|.|TRBJ2-3|TRBV6-6
TGTGCCAGCAGTCGGGGGGTGGATACGCAGTATTTT
CASSRGVDTQYF
>.|.|TRBJ1-2|TRBV21-1
TGTGCCAGCAGCAAAGAGGGGGGGCGCAGGAGTGGCTACACCTTC
CASSKEGGRRSGYTF
>TRBD2|few|TRBJ2-3|TRBV11-2
TGTGCCAGCAGCTTAGTCTTGGAGCGGGGGGGCCTGACAGATACGCAGTATTTT
CASSLVLERGGLTDTQYF
>.|many|TRBJ1-2|TRBV25-1
TGTGCCAGCAGTGGAGCCCTACGGGCGGCGGATGGCTACACCTTC
CASSGALRAADGYTF
>.|few|TRBJ2-1|TRBV5-1
TGCGCCAGCAGCTTGGTCCCTAGCGATTCCTACAATGAGCAGTTCTTC
CASSLVPSDSYNEQFF
>.|many|TRBJ2-7|TRBV18
TGTGCCAGCTCACCACCCTCCAGGGATGTTCACGAGCAGTACTTC
CASSPPSRDVHEQYF
>.|many|TRBJ1-1|TRBV20-1
TGCAGTGCTAGGATACAGGGTCTAGCTTTCTTT
CSARIQGLAFF
>TRBD1|many|TRBJ1-6|TRBV7-9
TGTGCCAGCAGCACATCCGGGACAGATAATTCACCCCTCCACTTT
CASSTSGTDNSPLHF
>TRBD1|many|TRBJ1-1|TRBV18
TGTGCCAGCTCGGACCGGGACAGGGTCTTCATGAACACTGAAGCTTTCTTT
CASSDRDRVFMNTEAFF
>.|many|TRBJ1-1|TRBV5-8
TGTGCCAGCAGCTTAGCAAGGACGAACACTGAAGCTTTCTTT
CASSLARTNTEAFF
>.|.|TRBJ1-6|TRBV4-2
TGTGCCAGCAGCCAACATAATTCACCCCTCCACTTT
CASSQHNSPLHF
>.|.|TRBJ2-7|TRBV18
TGTGCCAGCTCACGTCAGGGTCTGAGTGACTCCTACGAGCAGTACTTC
CASSRQGLSDSYEQYF
>TRBD2|many|TRBJ2-3|TRBV2
TGTGCCAGCAGTTTGACTAGCGGGGGAGGAGATACGCAGTATTTT
CASSLTSGGGDTQYF
>TRBD1|many|TRBJ1-6|TRBV30
TGTGCCTGGAGTACCGGGACAGGAGCCTCACCCCTCCACTTT
CAWSTGTGASPLHF
>.|many|TRBJ2-2|TRBV3-1
TGTGCCAGCAGCCAAGTTCGGTCTCCCACCGGGGAGCTGTTTTTT
CASSQVRSPTGELFF
>.|many|TRBJ1-3|TRBV7-2
TGTGCCAGCAGCTTAATGGGGGCGCGGGGGTCGAGTGGAAACACCATATATTTT
CASSLMGARGSSGNTIYF
>.|.|TRBJ1-1|TRBV27
TGTGCCAGCAGTTTATCCTTAGGGAGGACTGAAGCTTTCTTT
CASSLSLGRTEAFF
>.|few|TRBJ1-2|TRBV15
TGTGCCACCAGCAGAGACCTCTCATATAGTTCCCCTTATGGCTACACCTTC
CATSRDLSYSSPYGYTF
>.|many|TRBJ2-3|TRBV15
TGTGCCACCAGCAGAGATCCTAGCGGCACAGATACGCAGTATTTT
CATSRDPSGTDTQYF
>TRBD2|many|TRBJ2-7|TRBV28
TGTGCCAGCAGTTTGGAACGGAGCGGGGGGGCCCACGAGCAGTACTTC
CASSLERSGGAHEQYF
>TRBD2|many|TRBJ2-1|TRBV7-9
TGTGCCAGCAGCTTTGGGACTACTTCCTACAATGAGCAGTTCTTC
CASSFGTTSYNEQFF
>TRBD2|many|TRBJ2-1|TRBV27
TGTGCCAGCAAGCCAGCGGGGGGGTATGAGCAGTTCTTC
CASKPAGGYEQFF
>.|many|TRBJ2-7|TRBV5-1
TGCGCCAGCAGCTTGGGAGACACCCGCTACGAGCAGTACTTC
CASSLGDTRYEQYF
>.|few|TRBJ1-5|TRBV5-3
TGTGCCAGAAGCTTGTTTCCCTTGCCCTTGCCCCGGGACCTCAAAACGGGCAATCAGCCCCAGCATTTT
CARSLFPLPLPRDLKTGNQPQHF
>TRBD1|many|TRBJ1-1|TRBV10-3
TGTGCCAGCAGCCGTAGTACAGGGGGCAACACTGAAGCTTTCTTT
CASSRSTGGNTEAFF
>.|many|TRBJ1-6|TRBV28
TGTGCCAGCAGTGGGGGACGGCTGAATTCACCCCTCCACTTT
CASSGGRLNSPLHF
>.|.|TRBJ1-6|TRBV20-1
TGCAGTGCTAGCACAGCCTCCTATAATTCACCCCTCCACTTT
CSASTASYNSPLHF
>.|many|TRBJ2-3|TRBV6-6
TGTGCCAGCAGTTACGAGGCGGGGCGTTGGGGCACAGATACGCAGTATTTT
CASSYEAGRWGTDTQYF
>.|.|TRBJ1-2|TRBV7-9
TGTGCCAGCAGCTTTGAAACAGCATTCTATGGCTACAACTTC
CASSFETAFYGYNF
>TRBD1|many|TRBJ1-2|TRBV20-1
TGCAGTGCTTCAGATACGGGACAGGGGGACTATGGCTACACCTTC
CSASDTGQGDYGYTF
>.|.|TRBJ1-1|TRBV30
TGTGCCTGGAGTGAACAGTGGAACACTGAAGCTTTCTTT
CAWSEQWNTEAFF
>.|many|TRBJ1-6|TRBV7-2
TGTGCCAGCAGCCCCAGAAACAGCTATAATTCACCCCTCCACTTT
CASSPRNSYNSPLHF
>.|.|TRBJ2-2|TRBV4-1
TGCGCCAGCAGCTACGACAGATTCACCGGGGAGCTGTTTTTT
CASSYDRFTGELFF
>TRBD1|many|TRBJ1-2|TRBV20-1
TGCAGTGTGTACCGGGACAGAGGCTATGGCTACACCTTC
CSVYRDRGYGYTF
>TRBD1|many|TRBJ2-7|TRBV27
TGTGCCAGCAGTTTAATGGGACAGGGCTTTAATCGGGAGCAGTACTTC
CASSLMGQGFNREQYF
>.|.|TRBJ2-2|TRBV5-6
TGTGCCAGCAGCTTGATCAGAAACACCGGGGAGCTGTTTTTT
CASSLIRNTGELFF
>.|many|TRBJ1-2|TRBV7-2
TGTGCCAGCAGCTCAACCGGCAAGATAGGTGGCTACACCTTC
CASSSTGKIGGYTF
>.|many|TRBJ2-5|TRBV28
TGTGCCAGCAGTACTTTCTGGGGGGGCACGGAAGAGACCCAGTACTTC
CASSTFWGGTEETQYF
>.|.|TRBJ1-4|TRBV6-2/TRBV6-3
TGTGCCAGCAGTTATTATCGGACGGATGAAAAACTGTTTTTT
CASSYYRTDEKLFF
>.|many|TRBJ1-5|TRBV7-2
TGTGCCAGCAGCTTATCGTTCAGCAATCAGCCCCAGCATTTT
CASSLSFSNQPQHF
>.|many|TRBJ2-1|TRBV7-9
TGTGCCAGCAGCTTAGTATTAAGGGGTTATGAGCAGTTCTTC
CASSLVLRGYEQFF
>TRBD1|many|TRBJ1-2|TRBV18
TGTGCCAGCTCACCGGACAGGAGAAGTGGCTACACCTTC
CASSPDRRSGYTF